This T cell receptor beta chain was identified during a study of cytomegalovirus exposure and HLA in healthy donors. Study-level results: Most TCR sequences proved rare, with some public TCRs found in many donors.

Of note for this clone: The antigen remains undetermined.

The CDR3 extends over 11 amino acids. Trimming removed 6 bases at V and 10 bases at J, with 13 bases between. Germline CDR1 is DFQATT and CDR2 is SNEGSKA (reference sequence). Sequencing used immunoSEQ multiplex PCR; TCRdb keeps in-frame clones, though not all of them. The table lists more than 140,000 clones, roughly 91% of them singletons. From the roughly 120-subject validation cohort, which was separate from the roughly 700-subject first cohort, the donors were drawn. The source is a woman younger than 35 in good health and CMV-seropositive. The J gene is TRBJ2-1, the V gene TRBV20-1; D gene ambiguous. Sequenced material: PBMCs. Here the CDR3 DNA reads TGCAGTGCGGTTGAAACCGGGGAGCAGTTCTTC. The encoded protein is CSAVETGEQFF.